The 18 T cell receptor beta chains reported below all come from one sample, sequenced in a study of blood T cell repertoires in COVID-19. Produced via immunoSEQ multiplex PCR; TCRdb's table is partial and in-frame only. Of over 150,000 clones listed, 65% to 90% are singletons. The sample comprised peripheral blood. The source is a man aged 45-65 years with active or convalescent COVID-19.

V gene TRBV19 combines with J gene TRBJ1-6, with D perhaps matching TRBD1 (5 bases). This CDR3 has 13 amino acids. CDR1 and CDR2 (germline): LNHDA, SQIVND (reference sequence). V lost 4 bases and J 14 bases, leaving 15 bases between the germline ends. The CDR3 bases are TGTGCCAGTAGTACCACCACCGGGGGGGCCCTCCACTTT. As protein: CASSTTTGGALHF.

The chain links TRBV3-1 (or the pseudogene TRBV3-2) to TRBJ2-3, with D perhaps matching TRBD2 (5 bases). The CDR3 runs 16 residues. CDR1 LGHDT and CDR2 YNNKEL come from the germline V gene (reference sequence). The ends were cut back, 7 bases at V and 1 base at J, with 18 bases in the middle. The CDR3 here is CASTRSGSRGTDTQYF. The CDR3 DNA follows: TGTGCCAGCACCCGATCGGGGAGTCGGGGCACAGATACGCAGTATTTT.

The chain is built from TRBV7-9 and TRBJ1-4; D is ambiguous. V was shortened by 5 bases and J by 4 bases, with 11 bases between the two germline ends. This CDR3 contains 14 residues. In germline, CDR1 is SEHNR, CDR2 FQNEAQ (reference sequence). The DNA of the CDR3 is TGTGCCAGCAGCCCCCCCCCAGATAATGAAAAACTGTTTTTT. Its translation is CASSPPPDNEKLFF.

V usage is TRBV7-3 and J usage is TRBJ2-5; 7 bases line up with TRBD1. This CDR3 has 14 residues. The V gene's germline CDR1 is SGHTA and CDR2 FQGTGA. The V segment lost 5 bases and the J segment 5 bases; nucleotides outside the gene matches: 8. The DNA for the CDR3 is TGTGCCAGCAGCAGCGCAGGGGGTGGGGAGACCCAGTACTTC. Translated: CASSSAGGGETQYF.

This clone showed up just once. CDR3: CASSLGFGVGANVLTF. In DNA form, the CDR3 reads TGTGCCAGCAGCTTAGGTTTCGGGGTTGGGGCCAACGTCCTGACTTTC. This sequence joins TRBV11-2 and TRBJ2-6; the D gene is possibly TRBD2 (5 bases). Germline CDR1 is SGHAT and CDR2 is FQNNGV. CDR3 length equals 16 residues. V lost 1 base, J lost 3 bases, and 10 bases lay in between. The full variable domain, with the rest looked up from reference TRBV11-2 and TRBJ2-6, is EAGVAQSPRYKIIEKRQSVAFWCNPISGHATLYWYQQILGQGPKLLIQFQNNGVVDDSQLPKDRFSAERLKGVDSTLKIQPAKLEDSAVYLCASSLGFGVGANVLTFGAGSRLTVL.

The genes are TRBV15 and TRBJ1-2, with D possibly TRBD1 on 5 matching bases. Trimming shortened V by 3 bases and J by 1 base, and 9 bases separated the two germline ends. The CDR3 spans 14 residues. From germline, CDR1 is LNHNV and CDR2 YYDKDF (reference sequence). This CDR3 is CATSRTEVNYGYTF. In DNA, the CDR3 is TGTGCCACCAGCAGGACAGAGGTTAACTATGGCTACACCTTC.

V usage is TRBV19 and J usage is TRBJ1-1, with TRBD1 as a possible D gene (5 bases). The V gene's germline CDR1 is LNHDA and CDR2 SQIVND (reference sequence). Trimming took off 6 bases at V and 0 bases at J, with 14 bases between the two ends. This CDR3 spans 15 amino acids. CDR3 DNA sequence: TGTGCCAGTAGAATTTCTCCGACAGTGAACACTGAAGCTTTCTTT. Translated, it gives CASRISPTVNTEAFF.

This clone was seen once. This chain links TRBV6-6 with TRBJ1-1; no clear D. Per germline, CDR1 MNHNY and CDR2 SVGAGI (reference sequence). The CDR3 is made up of 15 amino acids. The V and J ends lost 0 bases and 11 bases respectively, with 19 bases between them. The CDR3 protein is CASSYSDQHALGAFF. As DNA, the CDR3 is TGTGCCAGCAGTTACTCGGACCAACATGCACTAGGGGCTTTCTTT.

The rearrangement links TRBV11-3 to TRBJ2-3, with no clear D. V lost 1 base and J 0 bases, leaving 11 bases between the germline ends. Germline CDR1 SGHNT, CDR2 YENEEA. The CDR3 totals 16 residues. In DNA form, the CDR3 reads TGTGCCAGCAGCTTAGGCGCCTATGATAGCACAGATACGCAGTATTTT. It translates to CASSLGAYDSTDTQYF.

The rearrangement joins TRBV6-5 to TRBJ2-3; TRBD1 agrees at 7 bases. Germline V lookup: CDR1 MNHEY, CDR2 SVGAGI. This CDR3 has 14 residues. V dropped 11 bases and J dropped 1; count of bases not matched to a gene: 9. CDR3 coding DNA: TGTGCCTGCTCCCTAGGGACAGGCACAGATACGCAGTATTTT. Translated: CACSLGTGTDTQYF.

This chain links TRBV5-4 with TRBJ2-3, with 12 bases matching TRBD2. In germline, CDR1 is SGHNT, CDR2 YYREEE (reference sequence). The CDR3 runs 18 residues. The junction had 7 bases not matched to a gene; V was cut back by 1 base and J by 1 base. The CDR3 DNA is TGTGCCAGCAGCTTGCCTCTAGCGGGAGGGCCCGGCACAGATACGCAGTATTTT. It codes for CASSLPLAGGPGTDTQYF.

The chain links TRBV7-9 to TRBJ1-5; 7 bases align to TRBD1. The V gene's germline CDR1 is SEHNR and CDR2 FQNEAQ (reference sequence). CDR3 length: 15 amino acids. V dropped 5 bases and J dropped 0; count of bases not matched to a gene: 4. The CDR3 is CASSHTGDSNQPQHF. In nucleotides, the CDR3 is TGTGCCAGCAGCCATACAGGGGATAGCAATCAGCCCCAGCATTTT.

The gene calls are TRBV19 and TRBJ1-2, with D possibly being TRBD1 (5 bases). Trimming stripped 1 base from V and 6 bases from J, with 12 bases between. The CDR3 has 14 amino acids. Germline-derived CDR1 and CDR2 are LNHDA and SQIVND (reference sequence). The CDR3 DNA sequence: TGTGCCAGTAGTATAGGAATGGCAGGGAATGGCTACACCTTC. Amino acid sequence: CASSIGMAGNGYTF.

This chain connects TRBV3-1 (or the pseudogene TRBV3-2) to TRBJ2-1, with TRBD2 matching over 8 bases. Germline CDR1 reads LGHDT; CDR2 reads YNNKEL (reference sequence). The CDR3 is made up of 15 amino acids. V lost 5 bases to trimming and J lost 4 bases; unmatched junction nucleotides: 7. CDR3 coding DNA: TGTGCCAGCAGCTACGGACTAGCCGAATACAATGAGCAGTTCTTC. This gives the protein CASSYGLAEYNEQFF.

The chain employs TRBV6-4 and TRBJ2-6; unclear D gene. The ends were cut back, 2 bases at V and 0 bases at J, with 8 bases in the middle. The CDR3 length is 16 residues. Germline values: CDR1 MRHNA, CDR2 SNTAGT. CDR3 sequence reads: CASSDGSYSGANVLTF. The CDR3 nucleotides read TGTGCCAGCAGTGACGGTAGCTACTCTGGGGCCAACGTCCTGACTTTC.

The table lists this clone with a few counts. V usage is TRBV4-2 and J usage is TRBJ2-1, with 15 bases lining up with TRBD2. The CDR3 is made up of 20 amino acids. Germline CDR1 is LGHNA and CDR2 is YNFKEQ. J was trimmed by 2 bases and V by 0 bases; bases with no gene match: 8. CDR3 sequence: CASSQEGRTSGGATYNEQFF. CDR3 sequence (DNA): TGTGCCAGCAGCCAAGAAGGGCGGACTAGCGGGGGGGCAACCTACAATGAGCAGTTCTTC.

The chain joins TRBV3-1 (or the pseudogene TRBV3-2) to TRBJ1-6, with D tentatively TRBD1 (5 bases). Looked up from germline, CDR1 is LGHDT and CDR2 is YNNKEL (reference sequence). V lost 1 base and J lost 8, with 9 bases in between. CDR3 length: 14 amino acids. In nucleotides, the CDR3 is TGTGCCAGCAGCCAAGCAGGGACTTATTCACCCCTCCACTTT. Protein sequence: CASSQAGTYSPLHF.

The chain recombines TRBV24-1 with TRBJ1-1; D is possibly TRBD1 (5 bases). The CDR3 has 14 amino acids. Trimming removed 1 base at V and 10 bases at J, with 15 bases between. Germline assignment: CDR1 KGHDR and CDR2 SFDVKD. CDR3 in amino acids: CATSDFTQGEGAFF. The CDR3 DNA sequence: TGTGCCACCAGTGATTTTACCCAAGGGGAGGGAGCTTTCTTT.